This is a list of T cell receptor beta chains from one sample in a study of control samples from healthy donors and cancer patients. Produced via immunoSEQ multiplex PCR; TCRdb's table is partial and in-frame only. In the table there are 25,000 to 30,000 clones, around 85% of which are singletons. The sample comprised PBMCs. The receptors come from a woman in her fifties or sixties with head and neck cancer. Both conserved end residues are part of each CDR3. D genes are given only for firm matches.

j_call d_call v_call cdr3_aa cdr3_nt
TRBJ1-1 . TRBV20-1 CSASRGPRGTEAFF TGCAGTGCTAGTCGGGGCCCGCGTGGCACTGAAGCTTTCTTT
TRBJ2-1 . TRBV19 CASSPRGLNEQFF TGTGCCAGTAGCCCCAGGGGATTGAATGAGCAGTTCTTC
TRBJ1-2 TRBD1 TRBV24-1 CATSDGPGQGNYGYTF TGTGCCACCAGTGATGGGCCGGGACAGGGAAACTATGGCTACACCTTC
TRBJ1-5 . TRBV9 CASSAGPGDQPQHF TGTGCCAGCAGCGCCGGGCCAGGGGATCAGCCCCAGCATTTT
TRBJ2-1 TRBD2 TRBV18 CASSPTTGLGINEQFF TGTGCCAGCTCACCTACCACGGGACTAGGAATCAATGAGCAGTTCTTC
TRBJ1-4 . TRBV6-5 CASSSSPGGNEKLFF TGTGCCAGCAGTAGCAGTCCAGGAGGTAATGAAAAACTGTTTTTT
TRBJ2-1 TRBD2 TRBV27 CASSQGLAGLVFF TGTGCCAGCAGTCAGGGACTAGCAGGATTGGTGTTCTTC
TRBJ2-6 . TRBV6-6 CASSRRAPLSGANVLTF TGTGCCAGCAGTCGCAGGGCTCCACTTTCTGGGGCCAACGTCCTGACTTTC
TRBJ2-2 . TRBV4-1 CASSQDATSNTGELFF TGCGCCAGCAGCCAAGATGCGACTTCGAACACCGGGGAGCTGTTTTTT
TRBJ1-3 . TRBV4-2 CASSPRGTGNTIYF TGTGCCAGCAGCCCCAGGGGTACTGGAAACACCATATATTTT
TRBJ1-4 . TRBV20-1 CSAEGSEKLFF TGCAGTGCTGAGGGTTCGGAAAAACTGTTTTTT
TRBJ1-1 TRBD1 TRBV9 CASSADRVGEAFF TGTGCCAGCAGCGCCGACAGGGTGGGAGAAGCTTTCTTT
TRBJ1-6 . TRBV13 CASSFRRGDSPLHF TGTGCCAGCAGCTTCCGACGAGGGGATTCACCCCTCCACTTT
TRBJ2-2 . TRBV7-2 CASSSDTGELFF TGTGCCAGCAGCTCGGACACCGGGGAGCTGTTTTTT
TRBJ1-1 . TRBV6-5 CASSYSQGQAYTEAFF TGTGCCAGCAGTTACTCGCAGGGCCAGGCGTACACTGAAGCTTTCTTT
TRBJ2-3 TRBD1 TRBV19 CASSIEGTDTDTQYF TGTGCCAGTAGTATAGAGGGGACAGACACAGATACGCAGTATTTT
TRBJ1-1 TRBD1 TRBV6-5 CASNKDRVDTEAFF TGTGCCAGCAACAAGGACAGGGTAGACACTGAAGCTTTCTTT
TRBJ2-2 TRBD2 TRBV3-1/TRBV3-2 CASSQSHPGLVNTGELFF TGTGCCAGCAGCCAGTCCCATCCGGGACTAGTAAACACCGGGGAGCTGTTTTTT
TRBJ2-7 . TRBV7-2 CASSGGRMSYEQYF TGTGCCAGCAGCGGGGGCAGGATGTCCTACGAGCAGTACTTC